One and the same sample provided the 30 T cell receptor beta chains below, sequenced in a study of T cells in Graves' hyperthyroidism and ophthalmopathy. Amplification yielded TCR beta CDR3 regions, with RNA transcripts as the source. HTBI primers drove first-round RT-PCR of the TCR CDR3. TCRdb re-derived calls from the multiplex PCR reads in MiXCR, one entry per CDR3 protein. Of roughly 570,000 distinct CDR3 sequences listed, roughly 50% are singletons. The specimen sequenced was peripheral blood or thyroid tissue (not recorded which). These receptors all stem from an adult woman with Graves' disease, either hyperthyroidism or ophthalmopathy (not recorded which).

This clonotype came up once. V usage is TRBV7-9 and J usage is TRBJ2-7; D is unclear. In germline, CDR1 is SEHNR, CDR2 FQNEAQ (reference sequence). V was clipped by 4 bases and J by 5 bases, with 9 bases between them. The CDR3 has 12 amino acids. The CDR3, as DNA: TGTGCCAGCAGCTCCGTCGTCAACGAGCAGTACTTC. The encoded protein is CASSSVVNEQYF.

This clonotype showed up many times. For the CDR3, the DNA is TGTGCCAGCAGCCAAGAGGAGCGGGAGTTTTACGAGCAGTACTTC. This codes for CASSQEEREFYEQYF. The J gene is TRBJ2-7, the V gene TRBV14; 8 bases align to TRBD2. The CDR3 is 15 residues long. V gave up 0 bases and J gave up 4 bases; unmatched junction bases: 5. The germline V gene encodes CDR1 SGHDN and CDR2 FVKESK. The full variable domain, with the rest looked up from reference TRBV14 and TRBJ2-7, is EAGVTQFPSHSVIEKGQTVTLRCDPISGHDNLYWYRRVMGKEIKFLLHFVKESKQDESGMPNNRFLAERTGGTYSTLKVQPAELEDSGVYFCASSQEEREFYEQYFGPGTRLTVT.

This clonotype was detected many times. The chain employs TRBV28 and TRBJ1-5; D is possibly TRBD1 (5 bases). The CDR3 contains 12 residues. V lost 11 bases and J lost 4, with 12 bases in between. Germline V gives CDR1 MDHEN, CDR2 SYDVKM. CDR3 amino acids: CASAGGNQPQHF. The DNA of the CDR3 is TGTGCCTCAGCTGGGGGTAATCAGCCCCAGCATTTT.

This clonotype showed up just a few times. At one end, the junction sequence differs from germline, possibly due to a read error. The chain recombines TRBV15 with TRBJ2-1, with 8 bases identical to TRBD1. The CDR3 runs to 14 residues. Looked up from germline, CDR1 is LNHNV and CDR2 is YYDKDF (reference sequence). The CDR3 DNA is TGTGCCACGTCGGACAGGGTCTCCCACAATGAGCAGTTCTTC. It codes for CATSDRVSHNEQFF.

This clonotype occurred a few times. The chain recombines TRBV7-2 with TRBJ1-2; D is ambiguous. Trimming removed 5 bases at V and 5 bases at J, with 18 bases between. This CDR3 is built from 15 residues. The V gene's germline CDR1 is SGHTA and CDR2 FQGNSA. DNA for the CDR3: TGTGCCAGCAGCCTTCGACCAAAAGGAAGTTATGGCTACACCTTC. Residues: CASSLRPKGSYGYTF.

The chain carries TRBV29-1 and TRBJ1-2; D might be TRBD1 (5 bases). Germline V gene sequence: CDR1 SQVTM, CDR2 ANQGSEA. CDR3 length: 11 amino acids. Trimming cost V 7 bases and J 3 bases, with 9 bases left between them. The CDR3 spells CSAGPDYGYTF. The CDR3 DNA follows: TGCAGCGCGGGACCCGACTATGGCTACACCTTC.

This clonotype was recorded many times. The chain couples TRBV12-3 or TRBV12-4 to TRBJ2-5; 7 positions match TRBD2. This CDR3 region has 16 residues. V was clipped by 5 bases and J by 4 bases; unmatched bases: 13. The CDR3 here is CASSRLGTGGGETQYF. As DNA, the CDR3 is TGTGCCAGCAGTCGGTTGGGGACGGGGGGAGGAGAGACCCAGTACTTC.

The genes are TRBV20-1 and TRBJ1-6; D is unclear. From germline, CDR1 is DFQATT and CDR2 SNEGSKA (reference sequence). The CDR3 spans 9 residues. Trimming removed 6 bases at V and 10 bases at J, with 4 bases between. The CDR3 coding sequence is TGCAGTGCCACCTCACCCCTCCACTTT. This translates into CSATSPLHF.

In its sample, this clonotype was seen many times. V gene TRBV10-2 combines with J gene TRBJ1-3; D remains unclear. Germline CDR1 WSHSY, CDR2 SAAADI. The CDR3 spans 12 residues. The V end lost 2 bases, the J end lost 13 bases, and 12 bases lay between the germline ends. CDR3 in DNA: TGCGCCAGCAGTGAGCATGGCATTCCTATATATTTT. Residues: CASSEHGIPIYF.

This clonotype was seen many times. V is TRBV20-1 and J is TRBJ2-6; D is unresolved. This CDR3 is 13 amino acids long. Germline V gives CDR1 DFQATT, CDR2 SNEGSKA (reference sequence). V was trimmed by 6 bases and J by 3 bases, leaving 9 bases between them. CDR3 protein: CSARAGGANVLTF. As DNA, the CDR3 is TGCAGTGCCCGGGCTGGTGGGGCCAACGTCCTGACTTTC.

This rearrangement joins TRBV2 to TRBJ2-2; D not certain. Germline V lookup: CDR1 SNHLY, CDR2 FYNNEI. The CDR3 length is 12 residues. V lost 5 bases to trimming and J lost 8 bases, with 9 bases between them. The CDR3 loop reads CASSRTTGELFF. CDR3 bases: TGTGCCAGCAGTCGGACGACAGGGGAGCTGTTTTTT. Combining the CDR3 with reference TRBV2 and TRBJ2-2 gives the whole variable domain EPEVTQTPSHQVTQMGQEVILRCVPISNHLYFYWYRQILGQKVEFLVSFYNNEISEKSEIFDDQFSVERPDGSNFTLKIRSTKLEDSAMYFCASSRTTGELFFGEGSRLTVL.

The gene calls are TRBV3-1 and TRBJ2-7, with 9 bases fitting TRBD2. V lost 0 bases, J lost 4 bases, and 16 bases stayed unmatched. Germline V gene data show CDR1 as LGHDT and CDR2 as YNNKEL (reference sequence). The CDR3 runs to 19 residues. CDR3 sequence: CASSQDLLAGGALGYEQYF. The CDR3, as DNA: TGTGCCAGCAGCCAAGATCTTCTTGCGGGAGGGGCTCTCGGGTACGAGCAGTACTTC.

There are many counts of this clonotype. The chain carries TRBV5-1 and TRBJ1-1; 11 positions agree with TRBD1. Germline CDR1 is SGHRS and CDR2 is YFSETQ. Trimming took 0 bases from V and 4 from J; bases not matched to a gene: 8. CDR3 length equals 17 residues. Here the CDR3 reads CASSLDLDRGHGTEAFF. The CDR3 coding sequence is TGCGCCAGCAGCTTGGATTTGGACAGGGGGCACGGCACTGAAGCTTTCTTT.

This chain connects TRBV10-3 to TRBJ1-2; D is unresolved. Germline-derived CDR1 and CDR2 are ENHRY and SYGVKD. Trimming removed 11 bases from V and 3 bases from J, with 19 bases in between. There are 14 residues in the CDR3. CDR3 in amino acids: CAVRLGGNDYGYTF. DNA for the CDR3: TGTGCCGTACGACTCGGCGGAAATGACTATGGCTACACCTTC.

A word on this clonotype: The CDR3 ends on some other residue instead of the conserved phenylalanine or tryptophan, so this is likely a read error. No DNA is shown, since the ends of the CDR3 on it are uncertain; the CDR3 is the one TCRdb lists. The genes are TRBV11-2 and TRBJ2-7. Inclusive of both ends, the CDR3 amounts to 8 amino acids. Germline lookup yields CDR1 SGHAT and CDR2 FQNNGV. CDR3 loop: CASSNQNT.

This clonotype was found many times. J is TRBJ1-5 and V is TRBV4-1; D may be TRBD1 (6 bases). The CDR3 is made up of 15 amino acids. V lost 0 bases and J lost 2, with 8 bases in between. Germline assignment: CDR1 MGHRA and CDR2 YSYEKL. The CDR3 region has the DNA TGCGCCAGCAGCCAAGATCCAGGGGGCAATCAGCCCCAGCATTTT. Translated: CASSQDPGGNQPQHF.

The chain carries TRBV9 and TRBJ2-5; D is unresolved. Trimming took 0 bases from V and 4 from J, leaving 10 bases between them. Germline V gene lookup returns CDR1 SGDLS and CDR2 YYNGEE. This CDR3 has 14 residues. CDR3 residues: CASSVDTPGETQYF. The CDR3 bases are TGTGCCAGCAGCGTAGATACACCGGGAGAGACCCAGTACTTC. Full variable domain (rest looked up from reference TRBV9 and TRBJ2-5): DSGVTQTPKHLITATGQRVTLRCSPRSGDLSVYWYQQSLDQGLQFLIQYYNGEERAKGNILERFSAQQFPDLHSELNLSSLELGDSALYFCASSVDTPGETQYFGPGTRLLVL.

The sample holds many counts of this clonotype. This chain links TRBV5-1 with TRBJ2-5, with a possible D match to TRBD2 (7 bases). The CDR3 consists of 15 residues. Per germline, CDR1 SGHRS and CDR2 YFSETQ. V dropped 7 bases and J dropped 3 bases, with 19 bases sitting between them. The CDR3: CASWGGQPGEETQYF. Written as DNA, the CDR3 is TGCGCCAGCTGGGGGGGCCAACCGGGAGAAGAGACCCAGTACTTC.

This chain's CDR3 is CASRSLSGGDADTQYF. The CDR3 DNA sequence: TGTGCCAGCAGGAGTCTATCGGGAGGGGACGCAGATACGCAGTATTTT. The chain uses TRBV7-9 and TRBJ2-3; TRBD2 aligns across 8 bases. CDR3 length equals 16 residues. V lost 6 bases to trimming and J lost 4 bases; unmatched junction nucleotides: 12. The V gene's germline CDR1 is SEHNR and CDR2 FQNEAQ (reference sequence).

The chain couples TRBV7-6 to TRBJ2-2; the D gene is possibly TRBD2 (6 bases). This CDR3 region has 18 residues. CDR1 and CDR2 from the germline V gene are SGHVS and FNYEAQ. V lost 3 bases, J lost 1 base, and 18 bases lay in between. The CDR3 nucleotides are TGTGCCAGCAGCTTCTGGGATCCTAGCGTTCAGAACACCGGGGAGCTGTTTTTT. Translation: CASSFWDPSVQNTGELFF.

V gene TRBV10-2 combines with J gene TRBJ2-7, with D perhaps TRBD2 (5 bases). The CDR3 is 14 residues long. V lost 8 bases, J lost 4 bases, and 18 bases lay in between. The germline CDR1 and CDR2 sequences are WSHSY and SAAADI. CDR3 sequence (DNA): TGCGCCAGCCGGGATTCAAGCCGCCGGTACGAGCAGTACTTC. Translating gives CASRDSSRRYEQYF.

Ten or more counts support this clonotype. This sequence joins TRBV19 and TRBJ2-7, with TRBD2 matching over 7 bases. This CDR3 region has 16 residues. Germline V gene lookup returns CDR1 LNHDA and CDR2 SQIVND (reference sequence). The V segment lost 5 bases and the J segment 0 bases; nucleotides outside the gene matches: 10. The CDR3, as DNA: TGTGCCAGTAGTGCCCGAGAGGGCGGGAGCTCCTACGAGCAGTACTTC. Protein product: CASSAREGGSSYEQYF.

The chain joins TRBV20-1 to TRBJ2-2; 7 nucleotides line up with TRBD2. The CDR3 extends over 15 amino acids. CDR1 is DFQATT, CDR2 SNEGSKA, per germline (reference sequence). V was clipped by 0 bases and J by 6 bases; unmatched bases: 7. The CDR3 reads CSARDLGRESGELFF. The DNA of the CDR3 is TGCAGTGCTAGAGATTTAGGGCGGGAGTCCGGGGAGCTGTTTTTT.

The chain employs TRBV7-2 and TRBJ2-7; D possibly corresponds to TRBD1 (6 bases). This CDR3 region has 13 residues. With 5 bases removed from V and 4 bases from J, the gap between germline ends came to 12 bases. Germline V lookup: CDR1 SGHTA, CDR2 FQGNSA. The CDR3 sequence is CASSAFTGYEQYF. CDR3 nucleotide sequence: TGTGCCAGCAGCGCGTTTACAGGGTACGAGCAGTACTTC.

In its sample, this clonotype was seen many times. The rearrangement joins TRBV6-2 or TRBV6-3 to TRBJ1-3; D perhaps matches TRBD1 (5 bases). Deletions cut 4 bases from V and 0 bases from J, with 13 bases between. This CDR3 has 16 residues. Germline CDR1 and CDR2: MNHEY and SVGEGT. CDR3 in amino acids: CASSSIRGRSGNTIYF. The CDR3, as DNA: TGTGCCAGCAGTTCTATCCGGGGCCGCTCTGGAAACACCATATATTTT.

Concerning this clonotype: Germline is not matched at one junction end, which may reflect a read error. The DNA of the CDR3 is TGTGCCAGCAGTGATCTGACAGGGGGCGGTTCACCCCTCCACTTT. Translating gives CASSDLTGGGSPLHF. J is TRBJ1-6 and V is TRBV24-1; TRBD1 matches at 10 bases. The CDR3 sequence is 15 residues long. The germline V gene encodes CDR1 KGHDR and CDR2 SFDVKD.

This clonotype was seen repeatedly, ten times or more. V usage is TRBV25-1 and J usage is TRBJ2-2; perhaps TRBD2 as D (6 bases). This CDR3 has 16 amino acids. The V and J ends lost 7 bases and 7 bases respectively, with 22 bases between them. Germline CDR1 reads MGHDK; CDR2 reads SYGVNS. CDR3 nucleotide sequence: TGTGCCAGCACCCCGAATTTGGGGGAGGTAGGCGGGGAGCTGTTTTTT. It translates to CASTPNLGEVGGELFF.

The CDR3 loop is CASTKQGLYGYTF. CDR3 DNA: TGTGCCAGCACAAAACAGGGTCTCTATGGCTACACCTTC. The rearrangement uses TRBV12-3 or TRBV12-4 and TRBJ1-2; D may be TRBD1 (6 bases). The CDR3 has 13 residues. The V end lost 7 bases, the J end lost 4 bases, and 13 bases lay between the germline ends.

The chain links TRBV2 to TRBJ2-5; 9 nucleotides agree with TRBD2. J was trimmed by 9 bases and V by 7 bases; bases with no gene match: 12. The CDR3 consists of 14 residues. The V gene's germline CDR1 is SNHLY and CDR2 FYNNEI. For the CDR3, the DNA is TGTGCCAGCAACCCGGGACTAGCTAGCAGGGCCCAGTACTTC. This gives the protein CASNPGLASRAQYF.

This clonotype was counted a single time. This chain links TRBV24-1 with TRBJ2-2; D is possibly TRBD2 (6 bases). V was trimmed by 6 bases and J by 1 base, leaving 8 bases between them. CDR1 is KGHDR, CDR2 SFDVKD, per germline. The CDR3 covers 14 residues. Here the CDR3 DNA reads TGTGCCACCAGTACTAGCCAGAACACCGGGGAGCTGTTTTTT. Its protein product is CATSTSQNTGELFF.